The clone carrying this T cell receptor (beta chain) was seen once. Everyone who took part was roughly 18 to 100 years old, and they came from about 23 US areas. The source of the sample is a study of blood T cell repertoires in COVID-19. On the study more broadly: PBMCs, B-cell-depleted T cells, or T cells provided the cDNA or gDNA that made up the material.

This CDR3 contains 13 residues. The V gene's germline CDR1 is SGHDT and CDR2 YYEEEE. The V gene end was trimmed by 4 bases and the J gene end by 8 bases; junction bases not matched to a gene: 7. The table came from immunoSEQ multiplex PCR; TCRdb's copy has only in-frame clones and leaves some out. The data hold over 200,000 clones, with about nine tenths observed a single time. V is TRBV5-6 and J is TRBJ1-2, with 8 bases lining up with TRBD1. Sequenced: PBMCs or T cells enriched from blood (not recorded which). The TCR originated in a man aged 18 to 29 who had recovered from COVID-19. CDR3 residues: CASSQDRVGGYTF. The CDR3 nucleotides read TGTGCCAGCAGCCAGGACAGGGTTGGAGGCTACACCTTC. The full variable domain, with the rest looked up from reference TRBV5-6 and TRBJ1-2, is DAGVTQSPTHLIKTRGQQVTLRCSPKSGHDTVSWYQQALGQGPQFIFQYYEEEERQRGNFPDRFSGHQFPNYSSELNVNALLLGDSALYLCASSQDRVGGYTFGSGTRLTVV.